This paragraph covers one TCR beta chain sequence. Its antigen is currently unknown. Clones were sequenced by immunoSEQ multiplex PCR, and TCRdb holds only the in-frame ones, with some missing. The sample contains just over 90,000 clones, around 91% of which appear only once. The data are from a study of OX40 agonist ivuxolimab in advanced cancers. At the level of the study: Anti-PD-1, anti-PD-L1 or anti-CTLA-4 therapy given earlier was allowed, and around 40% had some.

Study outcomes and limitations: CD8+ T cells were the subset that, on average, had more expanded clones than CD4+. Antigen specificity of clonally expanded peripheral T cells was not established.

The germline V gene has CDR1 SGHVS and CDR2 FQNEAQ. Trimming stripped 1 base from V and 3 bases from J, with 10 bases between. The CDR3 has 15 amino acids. The specimen was CD4+ or CD8+ T cells sorted from blood, collected in a trial of the OX40 agonist ivuxolimab. The chain has TRBV7-8 and TRBJ1-5; D perhaps matches TRBD1 (6 bases). The source is an adult with an advanced solid tumor such as melanoma, head and neck, liver or kidney cancer. DNA of the CDR3: TGTGCCAGCAGCTTAGTAACAGGGACCAATCAGCCCCAGCATTTT. Translating gives CASSLVTGTNQPQHF. Full variable domain (missing parts from reference TRBV7-8 and TRBJ1-5): GAGVSQSPRYKVAKRGQDVALRCDPISGHVSLFWYQQALGQGPEFLTYFQNEAQLDKSGLPSDRFFAERPEGSVSTLKIQRTQQEDSAVYLCASSLVTGTNQPQHFGDGTRLSIL.